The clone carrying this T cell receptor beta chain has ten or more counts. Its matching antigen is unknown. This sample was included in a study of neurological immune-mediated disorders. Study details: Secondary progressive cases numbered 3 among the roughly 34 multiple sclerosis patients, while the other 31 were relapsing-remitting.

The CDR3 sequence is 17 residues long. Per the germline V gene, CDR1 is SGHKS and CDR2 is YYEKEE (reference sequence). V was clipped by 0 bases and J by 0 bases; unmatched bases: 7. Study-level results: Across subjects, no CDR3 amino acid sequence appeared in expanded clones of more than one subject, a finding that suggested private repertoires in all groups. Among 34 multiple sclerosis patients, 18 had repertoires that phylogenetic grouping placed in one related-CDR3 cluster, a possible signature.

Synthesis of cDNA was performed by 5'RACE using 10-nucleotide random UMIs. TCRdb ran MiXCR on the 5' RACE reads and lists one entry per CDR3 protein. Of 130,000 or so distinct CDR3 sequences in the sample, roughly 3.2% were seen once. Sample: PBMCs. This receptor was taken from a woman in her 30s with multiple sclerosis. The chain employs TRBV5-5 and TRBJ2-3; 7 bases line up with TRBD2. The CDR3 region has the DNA TGTGCCAGCAGCTTGGCCGGGGGGACTACTAGCACAGATACGCAGTATTTT. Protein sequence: CASSLAGGTTSTDTQYF.